The present T cell receptor beta chain was sequenced within a study of T cell changes during pregnancy in multiple sclerosis. The data were produced by immunoSEQ multiplex PCR, yet TCRdb's version contains in-frame clones alone and is incomplete. The repertoire has 75,000 to 90,000 clones, more than 90% of them found once; the top ten carry 0.2% to 0.25%. Germline V gives CDR1 MGHDK, CDR2 SYGVNS. The trim removed 9 bases at V and 7 bases at J, leaving 13 bases unmatched. The CDR3 extends over 14 amino acids. The chain combines TRBV25-1 with TRBJ2-7, with 9 bases matching TRBD2. Sequenced material: CD4+ T cells from peripheral blood mononuclear cells, taken before pregnancy. The clonotype comes from a female donor with multiple sclerosis, enrolled in a pregnancy study. CDR3 bases: TGTGCCAGTCAGCTTAGCGGGAGAACCCGAGAGCAGTACTTC. It codes for CASQLSGRTREQYF.